The following is a TCR beta chain sequence with its context. This clone is a singleton in its sample. Its target antigen remains unknown. The record has no base qualities; no much larger clone is one base away. Receptor libraries were prepared by the immunoSEQ multiplex PCR assay. In the source study's methods: A statistical classification framework was built for diagnosing cytomegalovirus status from the catalog of TCR beta chain sequences. TCRdb re-hosts the immuneACCESS table, in-frame sequences only. Its copies lack some clones; in the studies checked, an unresolved V gene accounts for under half of them, and the cause for the rest is not known. V, J and clone size are taken as reported in that table, and D and trimming were inferred from the DNA itself. Across this sample there are 110,000 to 150,000 clones, with roughly 93% seen only once. The ten largest account for roughly 1.9% of the sample.

This entry comes from a study of cytomegalovirus exposure and HLA in healthy donors (dated by TCRdb to about 2017). A note on the overall study: According to a later analysis, one platform produced both the 120 validation repertoires and the 666 repertoires of the first cohort. High-throughput TCR immunosequencing, statistical association of individual TCRs with disease status, and machine learning were combined to predict cytomegalovirus infection status. The study was designed to test whether signatures of past pathogen exposure could be identified by cataloging public T cell receptors. In addition to the first cohort of 666 subjects, a separate validation cohort of 120 different subjects was used. The paper as a whole reports these results and caveats: The authors suggested that the approach could potentially be extended to other disease states and immunological phenotypes. In vitro tests confirmed that a few of the cytomegalovirus-associated TCR beta chains recognize cytomegalovirus antigens. While some public TCRs were present in many individuals, most TCR sequences turned up only very rarely across donors. In a later analysis, TCRs clustered in the first cohort were found to also tend to co-occur in the roughly 130 validation repertoires, with 94% of cluster scores above 0. The validation cohort had no HLA typing available for a later analysis, so co-occurrence within that cohort was assessed over all 120 repertoires. The classifier was reported to diagnose cytomegalovirus status with high specificity and sensitivity in both the original cohort and the validation cohort. A total of 150 or so TCR beta chains were listed by the study as associated with cytomegalovirus.

The donors belonged to the validation cohort of over a hundred subjects, which was separate from the roughly 700-subject first cohort. This clonotype was sampled from a man aged 18 to 30 in good health and CMV-seropositive. Sample: PBMCs.

The CDR3 protein sequence reads: CASSPEGPRDSPLHF. The DNA sequence reads TGTGCCAGCTCACCGGAGGGCCCGCGGGATTCACCCCTCCACTTT. The chain links TRBV18 with TRBJ1-6; no D gene can be assigned with confidence. The CDR3, from cysteine to phenylalanine, totals 15 residues. Only the CDR3 portion is preserved as DNA: 45 bases, with reading frame beginning at the first base. A distance of 14 bases separates the germline ends of V and J, which lose 3 bases and 8 bases respectively. CDR1 and CDR2, per the germline V gene, are KGHSH and LQKENI. Reference TRBV18 and TRBJ1-6 proteins supply the regions before and after the CDR3; the full variable domain is: NAGVMQNPRHLVRRRGQEARLRCSPMKGHSHVYWYRQLPEEGLKFMVYLQKENIIDESGMPKERFSAEFPKEGPSILRIQQVVRGDSAAYFCASSPEGPRDSPLHFGNGTRLTVT.